This paragraph covers one T cell receptor beta chain sequence. 60 Vbeta and 13 Jbeta primers were used in PCR. Repertoires were generated with immunoSEQ multiplex PCR, while TCRdb's copy carries only in-frame clones and drops some. The sample has around 76,000 clones, roughly 73% seen once. The sample originates from a study of cytomegalovirus exposure and HLA in healthy donors. In the study overall: Samples from HLA-typed donors yielded approximately 80 million unique TCRs in an early data release.

Germline values: CDR1 MNHNY, CDR2 SVGAGI (reference sequence). The V end was cut by 8 bases, the J end by 11 bases, with 24 bases between. The CDR3 has 14 amino acids. Sequenced sample: PBMCs. The source is a woman aged 40-49 years in good health and CMV-seropositive. This sequence joins TRBV6-6 and TRBJ1-1; perhaps TRBD1 as D (6 bases). CDR3 nucleotides: TGTGCCAGCTACCAGGGTCAGGGGCGGGGGTTGGCTTTCTTT. Translating gives CASYQGQGRGLAFF.